Sequencing of this T cell receptor (beta chain) was carried out in a study of blood T cell repertoires in COVID-19. As for the study in general: In each case, the material was cDNA or gDNA derived from T cells, B-cell-depleted T cells, or PBMCs.

Patients of the Seattle cohort, enrolled during active infection, were followed longitudinally. The CDR3 has 12 amino acids. Trimming removed 8 bases at V and 3 bases at J, with 11 bases between. The germline gives CDR1 GTSNPN, CDR2 SVGIG (reference sequence). Using immunoSEQ multiplex PCR, the repertoire was profiled, and TCRdb retains in-frame clones only, with some absent. Seen here are approximately 56,000 clones, 89% observed once, and the top ten hold 43%. The specimen sequenced was peripheral blood. V usage is TRBV30 and J usage is TRBJ1-5; unclear D gene. The TCR originated in a woman in her fifties or sixties with COVID-19, enrolled during active disease. CDR3 amino acids: CAAGYFNQPQHF. CDR3 nucleotides: TGTGCCGCCGGGTATTTCAATCAGCCCCAGCATTTT.